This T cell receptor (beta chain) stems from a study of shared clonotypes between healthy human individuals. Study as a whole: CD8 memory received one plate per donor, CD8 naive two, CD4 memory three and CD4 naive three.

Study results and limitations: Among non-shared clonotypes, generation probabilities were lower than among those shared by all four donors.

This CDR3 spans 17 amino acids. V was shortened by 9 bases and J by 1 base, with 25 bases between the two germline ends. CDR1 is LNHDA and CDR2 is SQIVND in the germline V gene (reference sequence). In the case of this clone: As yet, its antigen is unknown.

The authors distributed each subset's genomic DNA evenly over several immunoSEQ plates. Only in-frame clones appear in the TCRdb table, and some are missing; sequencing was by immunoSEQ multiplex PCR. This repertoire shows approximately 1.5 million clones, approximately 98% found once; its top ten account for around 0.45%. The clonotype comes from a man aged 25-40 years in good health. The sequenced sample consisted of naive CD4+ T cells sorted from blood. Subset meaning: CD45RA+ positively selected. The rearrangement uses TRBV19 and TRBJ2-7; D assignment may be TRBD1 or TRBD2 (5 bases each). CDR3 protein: CASRAGTAVVGSYEQYF. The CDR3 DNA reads TGTGCCAGCAGGGCCGGGACGGCGGTAGTAGGGTCCTACGAGCAGTACTTC.